The clone carrying this T cell receptor beta chain was found a few times. What it binds is not known. PCR was performed a second time for about 7 to 12 cycles using a sample-barcoded 5' primer and a J-beta primer mix. The template-switch adaptor was a 5' adaptor with 12 random nucleotides. It tagged each cDNA molecule. TCRdb called the 5' RACE reads again in MiXCR, with one record for every CDR3 protein. This table holds about 760,000 distinct CDR3 sequences, around 25% found once. Donors were healthy Caucasian individuals from Russia aged roughly 6 to 90. The sample belongs to a study of blood T cells in healthy people across ages. Study-wide points: Long-lived donors had more naive CD4+ cells and higher diversity than aged donors.

This sample also belongs to another study, concerning T cells of mothers and their children. That paper states: Donation involved a few healthy Caucasian mothers and the six children that they had.

The sequenced sample was blood. The receptor comes from a boy between 10 and 17 years old in good health.

As DNA, the CDR3 is TGTGCCAGCAGCTCCGGGACGGCCCTCTACAATGAGCAGTTCTTC. It is translated as CASSSGTALYNEQFF. The chain couples TRBV5-6 to TRBJ2-1; D might be TRBD1 or TRBD2, each matching 5 bases. The CDR3 sequence is 15 residues long. Trimming cost V 3 bases and J 3 bases, with 13 bases left between them. Per germline, CDR1 SGHDT and CDR2 YYEEEE. Variable domain in full (rest from reference TRBV5-6 and TRBJ2-1): DAGVTQSPTHLIKTRGQQVTLRCSPKSGHDTVSWYQQALGQGPQFIFQYYEEEERQRGNFPDRFSGHQFPNYSSELNVNALLLGDSALYLCASSSGTALYNEQFFGPGTRLTVL.